This TCR beta chain was sequenced for a study of blood T cell repertoires in COVID-19. Study summary: PBMCs, B-cell-depleted T cells, or T cells were the source of the cDNA or gDNA that made up the material.

Clones were sequenced by immunoSEQ multiplex PCR, and TCRdb holds only the in-frame ones, with some missing. The sample lists around 18,000 clones; roughly 89% were seen once. The CDR3 is 14 amino acids. CDR1 SEHNR and CDR2 FQNEAQ come from the germline V gene (reference sequence). V was shortened by 5 bases and J by 12 bases, with 17 bases between the two germline ends. The material sequenced was peripheral blood. J is TRBJ1-6 and V is TRBV7-9, with D hard to call. The clonotype originates from a man aged 55 to 70 with active COVID-19. The CDR3 spells CASSLGSSELPLHF. The CDR3 region has the DNA TGTGCCAGCAGCCTCGGCAGCAGCGAATTACCCCTCCACTTT.